What follows describes a single T cell receptor (beta chain). The target antigen is unknown. Sequencing was performed with immunoSEQ multiplex PCR; in TCRdb, only in-frame clones are kept and a portion is missing. The sample has around 450,000 clones; less than 95% are singletons. This entry is derived from a study of Ad26.COV2.S vaccination and SARS-CoV-2 variants. Study-wide background: Intramuscular Ad26.COV2.S doses were given once or twice, 56 days apart.

The treatment: about 20 received Ad26.COV2.S at low or high dose, single or two shots; five or six received placebo; per-sample allocation not given. Sample collection was performed on day 63 after the first vaccine or placebo injection. In the vaccine, an Ad26 vector expressed the SARS-CoV-2 spike of the Wuhan strain. Study findings and constraints: Relative to placebo recipients, vaccine recipients exhibited elevated spike-specific TCR breadth. Considerable breadth of spike-specific CD8+ and CD4+ T cell responses has reportedly been documented following vaccination.

Here the sequenced sample was peripheral blood, taken in a trial of Ad26.COV2.S vaccine versus placebo. This receptor was obtained from a person between 18 and 65 years old who received the Ad26.COV2.S COVID-19 vaccine or a placebo.

CDR3 protein: CASSLAGGDNEQFF. CDR3 sequence (DNA): TGCGCCAGCAGCTTAGCGGGAGGGGACAATGAGCAGTTCTTC. The V call is TRBV5-1, the J call TRBJ2-1, with 10 bases lining up with TRBD2. The CDR3 consists of 14 residues. Per germline, CDR1 SGHRS and CDR2 YFSETQ. Trimming at V came to 2 bases and at J to 5 bases, leaving 1 base not matched to a gene. The complete variable domain, with remaining parts taken from reference TRBV5-1 and TRBJ2-1, reads KAGVTQTPRYLIKTRGQQVTLSCSPISGHRSVSWYQQTPGQGLQFLFEYFSETQRNKGNFPGRFSGRQFSNSRSEMNVSTLELGDSALYLCASSLAGGDNEQFFGPGTRLTVL.